One and the same sample provided the 29 T cell receptor beta chains below, sequenced in a study of OX40 agonist ivuxolimab in advanced cancers. TCRdb keeps only in-frame clones here, not all; method: immunoSEQ multiplex PCR. The data contain about 31,000 clones, approximately 91% of them singletons. Here the sequenced sample was CD4+ or CD8+ T cells sorted from blood, taken in a trial of the OX40 agonist ivuxolimab. Receptor source: an adult with an advanced solid tumor such as melanoma, head and neck, liver or kidney cancer.

J is TRBJ2-1 and V is TRBV9; TRBD1 might be the D (5 bases). The CDR3 is 15 residues long. Germline V gene sequence: CDR1 SGDLS, CDR2 YYNGEE. V was trimmed by 0 bases and J by 8 bases, leaving 15 bases between them. In nucleotides, the CDR3 is TGTGCCAGCAGCGTAGCAACAGGCTCGGGCGATGAGCAGTTCTTC. It yields the protein CASSVATGSGDEQFF.

A single count supports this clone. The rearrangement joins TRBV10-3 to TRBJ1-2; a weak D match, TRBD1 (5 bases). Germline CDR1 reads ENHRY; CDR2 reads SYGVKD. The CDR3 is 14 residues long. Trimming removed 2 bases at V and 8 bases at J, with 15 bases between. As DNA, the CDR3 is TGTGCCATCAGTGAGGGGGCGGTCACCCTAGGCTACACCTTC. This gives the protein CAISEGAVTLGYTF.

The V call is TRBV10-2, the J call TRBJ1-5; D is possibly TRBD1 (6 bases). From germline, CDR1 is WSHSY and CDR2 SAAADI. V lost 7 bases and J 1 base, leaving 11 bases between the germline ends. The length of the CDR3 is 14 residues. CDR3 residues: CASTPGESNQPQHF. The DNA of the CDR3 is TGCGCCAGCACCCCAGGGGAGAGCAATCAGCCCCAGCATTTT.

The chain combines TRBV7-3 with TRBJ2-3; 8 bases line up with TRBD2. This CDR3 has 17 amino acids. V dropped 0 bases and J dropped 2; count of bases not matched to a gene: 7. Germline CDR1 is SGHTA and CDR2 is FQGTGA. This CDR3 is CASSLTFGSGVTDTQYF. CDR3 nucleotide sequence: TGTGCCAGCAGCTTAACGTTCGGTAGCGGGGTCACAGATACGCAGTATTTT.

V is TRBV6-5 and J is TRBJ1-1; D is unclear. Germline-derived CDR1 and CDR2 are MNHEY and SVGAGI. The CDR3 totals 12 residues. With 7 bases removed from V and 2 bases from J, the gap between germline ends came to 8 bases. CDR3 sequence: CASKMGNTEAFF. The DNA of the CDR3 is TGTGCCAGCAAGATGGGAAACACTGAAGCTTTCTTT.

This clone was seen only a few times. The chain has TRBV5-1 and TRBJ2-1, with a possible D match to TRBD2 (5 bases). CDR1 and CDR2 (germline): SGHRS, YFSETQ. CDR3 length equals 19 residues. V was cut by 0 bases and J by 0 bases, with 19 bases left in between. DNA of the CDR3: TGCGCCAGCAGCTTGGCCCCGGGTTGGAGCGGACGCTCCTACAATGAGCAGTTCTTC. Translated: CASSLAPGWSGRSYNEQFF.

CDR3 DNA: TGTGCCAGTAGTATCGGAATTAGCTCCTACAATGAGCAGTTCTTC. Translated, it gives CASSIGISSYNEQFF. V is TRBV19 and J is TRBJ2-1; no clear D. Germline CDR1 reads LNHDA; CDR2 reads SQIVND (reference sequence). Trimming removed 3 bases at V and 0 bases at J, with 9 bases between. The CDR3 totals 15 residues.

The chain is built from TRBV29-1 and TRBJ2-7; TRBD1 agrees at 7 bases. The CDR3 totals 14 residues. V shed 0 bases and J 5 bases; nucleotides not matched to a gene: 7. CDR1 is SQVTM and CDR2 is ANQGSEA in the germline V gene. The CDR3 protein is CSVEDHRGVHEQYF. Written as DNA, the CDR3 is TGCAGCGTTGAAGACCACAGGGGAGTCCACGAGCAGTACTTC.

The chain combines TRBV7-3 with TRBJ2-7, with TRBD1 identical over 10 bases. The trim removed 5 bases at V and 3 bases at J, leaving 4 bases unmatched. The germline CDR1 and CDR2 sequences are SGHTA and FQGTGA. There are 14 residues in the CDR3. The CDR3 region is CASSIWTGGYEQYF. CDR3 bases: TGTGCCAGCAGCATATGGACAGGGGGCTACGAGCAGTACTTC.

The genes are TRBV15 and TRBJ1-6, with a tentative D call TRBD1 (6 bases). Trimming took 0 bases from V and 10 from J, leaving 16 bases between them. CDR3 size: 16 residues. Germline V gene sequence: CDR1 LNHNV, CDR2 YYDKDF (reference sequence). CDR3 in amino acids: CATSRDRGGKVSPLHF. In DNA, the CDR3 is TGTGCCACCAGCAGAGATAGGGGGGGAAAGGTATCACCCCTCCACTTT.

This chain connects TRBV6-5 to TRBJ2-2; tentatively, D is TRBD2 (6 bases). The ends were cut back, 2 bases at V and 0 bases at J, with 7 bases in the middle. This CDR3 has 15 amino acids. Germline V gives CDR1 MNHEY, CDR2 SVGAGI. DNA of the CDR3: TGTGCCAGCAGTTACGGAGGGCCGAACACCGGGGAGCTGTTTTTT. It translates to CASSYGGPNTGELFF.

The J gene is TRBJ2-1, the V gene TRBV9; D unclear. The V end lost 4 bases, the J end lost 4 bases, and 6 bases lay between the germline ends. There are 12 residues in the CDR3. Germline loops: CDR1 SGDLS, CDR2 YYNGEE. This chain's CDR3 is CASSYEYNEQFF. The CDR3 bases are TGTGCCAGCAGCTATGAGTACAATGAGCAGTTCTTC.

Regarding this clone: An end of the junction differs from the germline gene, which may be a read error. This chain connects TRBV9 to TRBJ2-5, with 9 positions matching TRBD2. Germline CDR1 SGDLS, CDR2 YYNGEE. The CDR3 has 12 amino acids. In DNA, the CDR3 is TGTGCCAGTAGCGGGGGCCAAGAGACCCAGTACTTC. Translation: CASSGGQETQYF.

The V gene is TRBV5-1, the J gene TRBJ2-7, with 12 bases matching TRBD2. Germline-derived CDR1 and CDR2 are SGHRS and YFSETQ. CDR3 length: 17 residues. With V trimmed by 4 bases and J by 3 bases, 11 bases remained unmatched. This chain's CDR3 is CASSLQRTSGTNYEQYF. The CDR3 DNA sequence: TGCGCCAGCAGCCTACAAAGGACTAGCGGGACCAACTACGAGCAGTACTTC.

This chain links TRBV28 with TRBJ1-1; D gene ambiguous. CDR3 length: 14 residues. Germline CDR1 MDHEN, CDR2 SYDVKM. Trimming removed 5 bases at V and 6 bases at J, with 16 bases between. CDR3 protein: CASSTERARSEAFF. CDR3 coding DNA: TGTGCCAGCAGTACGGAAAGGGCGCGGTCTGAAGCTTTCTTT.

The V call is TRBV25-1, the J call TRBJ1-2, with D possibly matching TRBD1 (5 bases). Deletions cut 5 bases from V and 6 bases from J, with 7 bases between. The CDR3 is 11 amino acids. The germline V gene has CDR1 MGHDK and CDR2 SYGVNS. The CDR3 DNA reads TGTGCCAGCAGTAAACAGGATGGCTACACCTTC. Translated: CASSKQDGYTF.

This chain links TRBV13 with TRBJ1-1; D gene uncertain. The CDR3 consists of 18 residues. Germline V CDR1 and CDR2: PRHDT, FYEKMQ (reference sequence). Between the trimmed V and J ends, which lost 2 bases and 3 bases, there was a span of 22 bases. CDR3 protein: CASSLSGSHRVGDTEAFF. The CDR3 bases are TGTGCCAGCAGCTTAAGCGGCAGCCACCGAGTCGGGGACACTGAAGCTTTCTTT. Looking up the rest from reference TRBV13 and TRBJ1-1 gives the full variable domain: AAGVIQSPRHLIKEKRETATLKCYPIPRHDTVYWYQQGPGQDPQFLISFYEKMQSDKGSIPDRFSAQQFSDYHSELNMSSLELGDSALYFCASSLSGSHRVGDTEAFFGQGTRLTVV.

V usage is TRBV7-3 and J usage is TRBJ2-3, with 7 bases aligning to TRBD2. V lost 2 bases to trimming and J lost 0 bases; unmatched junction nucleotides: 8. The germline CDR1 and CDR2 sequences are SGHTA and FQGTGA. There are 17 residues in the CDR3. For the CDR3, the DNA is TGTGCCAGCAGCTTAGATGGCGGGGGAACTAGCACAGATACGCAGTATTTT. Translating it yields CASSLDGGGTSTDTQYF.

This rearrangement joins TRBV7-9 to TRBJ2-7; D remains unclear. Trimming took off 5 bases at V and 5 bases at J, with 16 bases between the two ends. Looked up from germline, CDR1 is SEHNR and CDR2 is FQNEAQ (reference sequence). The CDR3 is 14 amino acids. The CDR3 DNA sequence: TGTGCCAGCAGCCTACCTACCCCCTTCGACGAGCAGTACTTC. As protein: CASSLPTPFDEQYF.

The chain joins TRBV6-5 to TRBJ1-1; D call uncertain. Germline CDR1 reads MNHEY; CDR2 reads SVGAGI. The V end was cut by 9 bases, the J end by 8 bases, with 10 bases between. This CDR3 has 10 residues. CDR3 DNA: TGTGCCAGGGCGACCAGGGAAGCTTTCTTT. Encoded protein: CARATREAFF.

V usage is TRBV29-1 and J usage is TRBJ2-7; a possible D gene is TRBD2 (5 bases). The V gene lost 6 bases and the J gene lost 3 bases, with 12 bases spanning the gap. Germline V CDR1 and CDR2: SQVTM, ANQGSEA. The CDR3 consists of 12 residues. This chain's CDR3 is CSVFTGGYEQYF. CDR3 nucleotides: TGCAGCGTATTCACTGGAGGCTACGAGCAGTACTTC.

The genes are TRBV11-2 and TRBJ1-3; D is uncertain. Between the trimmed V and J ends, which lost 0 bases and 2 bases, there was a span of 8 bases. In germline, CDR1 is SGHAT, CDR2 FQNNGV. The CDR3 runs 15 residues. The CDR3 loop reads CASSLDAGAGNTIYF. In nucleotides, the CDR3 is TGTGCCAGCAGCTTAGATGCAGGAGCTGGAAACACCATATATTTT.

CDR3 bases: TGTGCCAGCAGCGTCGATTCCCCCTCCTACGAGCAGTACTTC. This sequence encodes CASSVDSPSYEQYF. This chain joins TRBV9 and TRBJ2-7; unclear D gene. This CDR3 is 14 amino acids long. V dropped 2 bases and J dropped 0 bases, with 9 bases sitting between them. Germline lookup yields CDR1 SGDLS and CDR2 YYNGEE.

The chain couples TRBV19 to TRBJ2-5; 11 bases fit TRBD1. Trimming cost V 6 bases and J 7 bases; bases outside gene matches: 10. Germline V gene data show CDR1 as LNHDA and CDR2 as SQIVND (reference sequence). This CDR3 is built from 15 residues. The CDR3 protein is CASSSDRGPAWTQYF. CDR3 nucleotides: TGTGCCAGTAGCTCGGACAGGGGGCCCGCTTGGACCCAGTACTTC. Drawing the rest from reference TRBV19 and TRBJ2-5, the complete variable domain is DGGITQSPKYLFRKEGQNVTLSCEQNLNHDAMYWYRQDPGQGLRLIYYSQIVNDFQKGDIAEGYSVSREKKESFPLTVTSAQKNPTAFYLCASSSDRGPAWTQYFGPGTRLLVL.

The rearrangement joins TRBV2 to TRBJ1-5, with 11 positions matching TRBD1. Germline assignment: CDR1 SNHLY and CDR2 FYNNEI. V dropped 6 bases and J dropped 1; count of bases not matched to a gene: 2. The CDR3 covers 15 residues. The CDR3 region has the DNA TGTGCCAGCAGATGGGACAGGGGGAGCAATCAGCCCCAGCATTTT. It is translated as CASRWDRGSNQPQHF.

The chain recombines TRBV21-1 with TRBJ1-2; the table calls TRBD1, which could not be checked here. TRBV21-1 is a recognized pseudogene. This CDR3 has 16 residues. CDR3 coding DNA: TGTGCCAGCAGCCAAGGACAGGGGTTGACTAACTATGGCTACACCTTC. The encoded protein is CASSQGQGLTNYGYTF.

This clone was seen a single time. The genes are TRBV27 and TRBJ2-1, with D perhaps TRBD2 (6 bases). Trimming stripped 3 bases from V and 1 base from J, with 13 bases between. This CDR3 comprises 16 residues. Germline assignment: CDR1 MNHEY and CDR2 SMNVEV (reference sequence). DNA of the CDR3: TGTGCCAGCAGTTTGTCGGGGGTCCCGTCCTACAATGAGCAGTTCTTC. Amino acid sequence: CASSLSGVPSYNEQFF.

V is TRBV9 and J is TRBJ2-7, with D unclear. The V and J ends lost 4 bases and 6 bases respectively, with 11 bases between them. The germline CDR1 and CDR2 sequences are SGDLS and YYNGEE. The CDR3 consists of 12 residues. CDR3 amino acids: CASSRSSLEQYF. In DNA form, the CDR3 reads TGTGCCAGCAGCCGGTCCTCTCTCGAGCAGTACTTC.

The V call is TRBV2, the J call TRBJ2-1, with TRBD1 matching over 9 bases. Germline lookup yields CDR1 SNHLY and CDR2 FYNNEI. The CDR3 spans 15 residues. Trimming cost V 4 bases and J 5 bases; bases outside gene matches: 6. CDR3: CASSGGQGRDNEQFF. In DNA form, the CDR3 reads TGTGCCAGCAGTGGAGGACAGGGGAGGGACAATGAGCAGTTCTTC.